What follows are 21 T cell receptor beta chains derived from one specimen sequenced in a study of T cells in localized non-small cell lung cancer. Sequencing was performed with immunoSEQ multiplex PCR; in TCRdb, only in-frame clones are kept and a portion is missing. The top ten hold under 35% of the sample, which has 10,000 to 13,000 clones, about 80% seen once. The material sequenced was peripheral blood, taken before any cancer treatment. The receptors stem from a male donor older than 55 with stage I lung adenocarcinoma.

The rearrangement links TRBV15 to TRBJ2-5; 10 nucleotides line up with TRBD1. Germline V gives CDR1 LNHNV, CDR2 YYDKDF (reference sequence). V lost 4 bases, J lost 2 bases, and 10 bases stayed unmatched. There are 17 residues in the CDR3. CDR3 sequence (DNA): TGTGCCACCAGCAAAACCCCGACAGGGGGCGGTCAAGAGACCCAGTACTTC. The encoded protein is CATSKTPTGGGQETQYF.

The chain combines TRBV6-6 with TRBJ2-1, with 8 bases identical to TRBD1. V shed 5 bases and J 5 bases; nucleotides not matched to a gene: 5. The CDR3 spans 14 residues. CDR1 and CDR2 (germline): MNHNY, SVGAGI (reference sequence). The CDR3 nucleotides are TGTGCCAGCAGTACAGGGGGGTCTGACAATGAGCAGTTCTTC. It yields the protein CASSTGGSDNEQFF.

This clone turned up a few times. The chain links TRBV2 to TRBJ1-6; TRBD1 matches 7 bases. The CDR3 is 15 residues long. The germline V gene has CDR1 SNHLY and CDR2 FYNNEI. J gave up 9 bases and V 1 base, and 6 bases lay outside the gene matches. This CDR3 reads CASSEDETGISPLHF. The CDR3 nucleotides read TGTGCCAGCAGTGAAGACGAGACAGGGATTTCACCCCTCCACTTT.

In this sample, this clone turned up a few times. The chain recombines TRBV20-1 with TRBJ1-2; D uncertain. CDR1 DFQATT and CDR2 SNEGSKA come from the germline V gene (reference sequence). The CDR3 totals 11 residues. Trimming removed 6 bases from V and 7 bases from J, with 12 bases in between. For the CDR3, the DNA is TGCAGTGCCCCACGGCGGGGTGGCTACACCTTC. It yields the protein CSAPRRGGYTF.

CDR3 bases: TGTGCCAGCAGCGTTACAGGGCTCCCCTCTGGAAACACCATATATTTT. Its protein product is CASSVTGLPSGNTIYF. The chain links TRBV9 to TRBJ1-3; possible D gene TRBD1, 6 bases. Trimming left V 2 bases short and J 0 bases short, with 12 bases between. The CDR3 contains 16 residues. Germline loops: CDR1 SGDLS, CDR2 YYNGEE.

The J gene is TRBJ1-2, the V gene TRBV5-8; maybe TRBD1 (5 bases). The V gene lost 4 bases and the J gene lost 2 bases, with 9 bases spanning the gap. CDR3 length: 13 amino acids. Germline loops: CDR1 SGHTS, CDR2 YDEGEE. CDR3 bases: TGTGCCAGCAGCGAGGGACGGAACTATGGCTACACCTTC. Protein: CASSEGRNYGYTF.

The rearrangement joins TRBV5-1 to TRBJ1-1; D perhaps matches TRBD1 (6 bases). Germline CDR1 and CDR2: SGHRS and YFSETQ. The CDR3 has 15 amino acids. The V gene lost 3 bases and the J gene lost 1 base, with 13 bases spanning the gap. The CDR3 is CASSWDGGRNTEAFF. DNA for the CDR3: TGCGCCAGCAGCTGGGACGGGGGCAGGAACACTGAAGCTTTCTTT. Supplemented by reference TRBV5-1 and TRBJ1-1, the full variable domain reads KAGVTQTPRYLIKTRGQQVTLSCSPISGHRSVSWYQQTPGQGLQFLFEYFSETQRNKGNFPGRFSGRQFSNSRSEMNVSTLELGDSALYLCASSWDGGRNTEAFFGQGTRLTVV.

The CDR3 is CASSLSNIQGRNTEAFF. The CDR3 nucleotides are TGTGCCAGCTCACTATCAAATATACAGGGACGGAACACTGAAGCTTTCTTT. The rearrangement uses TRBV18 and TRBJ1-1; perhaps TRBD1 as D (6 bases). CDR1 and CDR2 (germline): KGHSH, LQKENI. The CDR3 consists of 17 residues. Trimming took off 4 bases at V and 1 base at J, with 19 bases between the two ends.

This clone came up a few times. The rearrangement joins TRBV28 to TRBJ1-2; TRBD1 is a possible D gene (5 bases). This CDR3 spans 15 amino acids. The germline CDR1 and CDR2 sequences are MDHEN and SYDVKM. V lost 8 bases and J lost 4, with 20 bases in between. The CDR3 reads CASAIFGGGFYGYTF. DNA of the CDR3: TGTGCCAGCGCAATTTTTGGGGGAGGTTTCTATGGCTACACCTTC.

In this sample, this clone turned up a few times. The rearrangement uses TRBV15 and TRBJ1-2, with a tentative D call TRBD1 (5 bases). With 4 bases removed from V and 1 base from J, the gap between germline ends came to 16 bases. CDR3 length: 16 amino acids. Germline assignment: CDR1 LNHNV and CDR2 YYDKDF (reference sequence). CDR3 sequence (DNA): TGTGCCACCAGCACACCTAAGACAGTGATTAACTATGGCTACACCTTC. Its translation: CATSTPKTVINYGYTF.

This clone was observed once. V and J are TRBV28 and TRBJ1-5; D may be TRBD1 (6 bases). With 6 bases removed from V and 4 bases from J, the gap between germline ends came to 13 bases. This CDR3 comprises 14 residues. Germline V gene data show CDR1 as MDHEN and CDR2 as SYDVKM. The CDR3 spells CASREGGGNQPQHF. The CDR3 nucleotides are TGTGCCAGCAGGGAAGGGGGGGGGAATCAGCCCCAGCATTTT.

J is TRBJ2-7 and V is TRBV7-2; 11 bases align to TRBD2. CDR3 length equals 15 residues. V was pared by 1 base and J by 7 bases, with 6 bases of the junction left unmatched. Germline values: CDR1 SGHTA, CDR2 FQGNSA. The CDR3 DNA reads TGTGCCAGCAGCTTAGTGCTAGCGGGGGGTAGGGAGCAGTACTTC. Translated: CASSLVLAGGREQYF.

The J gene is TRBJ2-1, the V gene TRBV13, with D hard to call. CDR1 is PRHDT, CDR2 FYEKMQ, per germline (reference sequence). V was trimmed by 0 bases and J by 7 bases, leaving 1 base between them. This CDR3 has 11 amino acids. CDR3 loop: CASSLGNEQFF. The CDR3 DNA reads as TGTGCCAGCAGCTTAGGTAATGAGCAGTTCTTC.

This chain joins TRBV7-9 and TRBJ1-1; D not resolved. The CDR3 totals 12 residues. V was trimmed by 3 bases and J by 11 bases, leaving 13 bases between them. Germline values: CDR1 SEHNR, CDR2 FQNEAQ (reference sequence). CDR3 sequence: CASSLRADEAFF. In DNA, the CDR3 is TGTGCCAGCAGCTTGAGGGCAGACGAGGCTTTCTTT.

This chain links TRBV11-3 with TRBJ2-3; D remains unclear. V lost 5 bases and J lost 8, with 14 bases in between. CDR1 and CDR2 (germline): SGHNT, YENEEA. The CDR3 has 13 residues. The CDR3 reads CASSPASTTTQYF. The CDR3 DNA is TGTGCCAGCAGCCCGGCCTCTACTACTACGCAGTATTTT.

The CDR3 sequence is CASSLWGKDTQYF. For the CDR3, the DNA is TGTGCCAGCAGCTTATGGGGTAAAGATACGCAGTATTTT. The V gene is TRBV7-3, the J gene TRBJ2-3; no firm D call. Germline CDR1 SGHTA, CDR2 FQGTGA. The ends were cut back, 2 bases at V and 5 bases at J, with 8 bases in the middle. The CDR3 extends over 13 amino acids. Full variable domain (outside the CDR3, taken from reference TRBV7-3 and TRBJ2-3): GAGVSQTPSNKVTEKGKYVELRCDPISGHTALYWYRQSLGQGPEFLIYFQGTGAADDSGLPNDRFFAVRPEGSVSTLKIQRTERGDSAVYLCASSLWGKDTQYFGPGTRLTVL.

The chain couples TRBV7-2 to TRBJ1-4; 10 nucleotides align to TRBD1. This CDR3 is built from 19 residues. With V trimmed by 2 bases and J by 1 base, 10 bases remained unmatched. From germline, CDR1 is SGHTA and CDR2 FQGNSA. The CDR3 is CASSLSGTGVRGTNEKLFF. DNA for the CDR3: TGTGCCAGCAGCTTATCCGGGACAGGGGTGCGGGGAACTAATGAAAAACTGTTTTTT. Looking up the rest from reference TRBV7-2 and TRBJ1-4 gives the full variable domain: GAGVSQSPSNKVTEKGKDVELRCDPISGHTALYWYRQSLGQGLEFLIYFQGNSAPDKSGLPSDRFSAERTGGSVSTLTIQRTQQEDSAVYLCASSLSGTGVRGTNEKLFFGSGTQLSVL.

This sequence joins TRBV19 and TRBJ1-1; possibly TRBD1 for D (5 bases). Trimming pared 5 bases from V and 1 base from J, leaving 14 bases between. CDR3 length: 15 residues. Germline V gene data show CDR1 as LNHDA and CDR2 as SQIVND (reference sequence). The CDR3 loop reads CASSPSGRPNTEAFF. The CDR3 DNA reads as TGTGCCAGTAGTCCTTCGGGACGGCCGAACACTGAAGCTTTCTTT.

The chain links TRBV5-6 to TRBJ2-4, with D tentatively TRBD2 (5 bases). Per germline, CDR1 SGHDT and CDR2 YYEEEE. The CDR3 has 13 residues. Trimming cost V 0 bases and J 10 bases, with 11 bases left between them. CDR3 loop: CASSLGLPGIQYF. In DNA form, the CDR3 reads TGTGCCAGCAGCTTGGGGCTGCCGGGAATTCAGTACTTC. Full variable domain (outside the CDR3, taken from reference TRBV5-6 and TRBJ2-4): DAGVTQSPTHLIKTRGQQVTLRCSPKSGHDTVSWYQQALGQGPQFIFQYYEEEERQRGNFPDRFSGHQFPNYSSELNVNALLLGDSALYLCASSLGLPGIQYFGAGTRLSVL.

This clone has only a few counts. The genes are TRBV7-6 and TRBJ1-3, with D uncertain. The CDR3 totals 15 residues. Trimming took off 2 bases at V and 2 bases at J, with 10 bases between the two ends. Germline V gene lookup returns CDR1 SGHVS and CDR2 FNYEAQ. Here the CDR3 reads CASSLQTIAGNTIYF. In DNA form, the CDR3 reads TGTGCCAGCAGCTTACAGACAATTGCTGGAAACACCATATATTTT.

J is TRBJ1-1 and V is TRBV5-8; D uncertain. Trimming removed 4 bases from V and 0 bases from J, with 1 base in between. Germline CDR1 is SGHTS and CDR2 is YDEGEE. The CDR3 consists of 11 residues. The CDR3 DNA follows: TGTGCCAGCAGCATGAACACTGAAGCTTTCTTT. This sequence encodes CASSMNTEAFF.